This T cell receptor beta chain came from a study of cytomegalovirus exposure and HLA in healthy donors (dated by TCRdb to 2017 to 2019). With respect to the entire study: In an earlier analysis of approximately 640 of the donors, around 300 Gb of sequence data and 90 million to 120 million unique TCR beta sequences from 180 million or so T cells were reported. Roughly 300 gigabases of sequencing data and roughly 81 million unique TCR sequences made up an early release that covered fewer than 650 HLA-typed donors. Among the roughly 390 genotyped donors, around 81% belonged to the genetic ancestry cluster associated with self-reported Caucasian donors. The aim of the study was to test whether cataloging public T cell receptors could identify signatures of past pathogen exposure. The study used immunosequencing to profile the T cell repertoires of 666 subjects and linked those repertoires to cytomegalovirus serostatus. Besides the first cohort of around 700 subjects, a separate validation cohort made up of 95 to 150 different subjects was used. The study combined high-throughput TCR immunosequencing, statistical association of individual TCRs with disease status, and machine learning to predict cytomegalovirus infection status. To study patterns of TCR occurrence, a later analysis re-analyzed previously published TCR beta repertoires from 500 to 850 donors and added high-resolution HLA genotyping. In the later analysis, no new phenotypic data were used to find candidate immune exposures; instead, reliance was placed on TCR beta sequences and their occurrence across donors. An earlier analysis of approximately 640 of the donors applied high-throughput TCR beta sequencing to assess whether each TCR beta V gene segment acted as functional or pseudogenic. Donor age, sex, ethnicity and CMV serostatus were compiled alongside the repertoire data. A later genetic analysis took genome-wide SNP genotypes for about 55% of the 666 donors and used that subset as a discovery cohort. All discovery cohort repertoires had been generated using a single sequencing platform. HLA typing covered class I and class II loci at four-digit resolution. The number of typed donors differed by locus: about 629-630 for A, B, C, DRB1 and DQB1; some 540 for DQA1; 606 for DPA1; and some 430 for DPB1. Roughly five DR-DQ haplotypes were handled as single units for association and clustering because linkage in the cohort was strong. On average, over 200,000 unique TCR beta nucleotide sequences were sequenced per donor among 398 genotyped donors of the cohort, with about 17% of those sequences being non-productive.

The cohort comprised fewer than 750 healthy bone marrow donors. At the time of sampling, all cohort members were nominally healthy, though unrecorded immune exposures were likely present. The donor tested CMV seronegative and was one of the 352 seronegative cohort members. A peripheral blood sample was provided by each donor, and peripheral blood mononuclear cells were used for TCR beta sequencing. The Qiagen DNeasy Blood Extraction Kit was used to extract genomic DNA from the blood cell samples. Broader findings and caveats from the paper: In a later analysis, around 17,000 TCR beta sequences were associated with specific HLA alleles at a false discovery rate of 0.05. CMV serostatus was the only immune exposure information available for the cohort. The authors suggested that the approach could potentially be generalized to other disease states and immunological phenotypes. The earlier analysis of approximately 540 of the donors excluded roughly 17 rarely observed V segments, including chromosome 9 orphons, because counts were too low. V-gene and J-gene trimming of TCR beta chains was associated with a missense DCLRE1C variant in a later genetic analysis, and the association was replicated in an independent cohort. A few of the identified cytomegalovirus-associated TCR beta chains were confirmed in vitro to be specific for cytomegalovirus antigens. In both the original and validation cohorts, the classifier was reported to diagnose cytomegalovirus status with high specificity and sensitivity. In this cohort, only TCR beta chains were sequenced, and detectable features were limited by the absence of alpha or paired-chain data. Compared with the approximately 670-donor mean, donors in an Asian-associated ancestry cluster had fewer N-insertions in productive TCRs, according to a later genetic analysis. In a later analysis, the rate of TCR association differed among HLA loci, with DRB1 alleles having the most associated TCRs and HLA-C alleles having the fewest. A later analysis found that HLA-associated TCR beta chains were more clonally expanded and had lower generation probabilities than equally common non-associated chains. When HLA alleles, especially DR and DQ, strongly co-occurred, TCR associations were difficult to assign to individual alleles. Because HLA typing was missing for some donors at each locus, association tests included only the typed subset. A further reported finding was that TCR beta sequences accurately predicted the HLA-A and HLA-B alleles for most subjects in the first cohort. Linkage disequilibrium might explain the correlated functional status among segregating V segments, but an unknown experimental factor could not be excluded. Sequencing depth was assumed to be roughly uniform across donors in the presence/absence analyses, though that assumption may not hold. In an earlier analysis of roughly 560 of the donors, most TCR beta V segments were observed in productive rearrangements about 87% or about 30% of the time, broadly matching IMGT annotations. Some IMGT-functional V segments, including TRBV6-2 and TRBV6-3, could not be told apart with the 87-base-pair reads, so those segments were excluded. In the study, around 150 TCR beta chains were listed as associated with cytomegalovirus. A cluster of highly shared sequence variants was judged likely to represent a technical artifact of the sequencing pipeline. Most TCR sequences were seen in very few donors, while some public TCRs were found in many individuals. Several of the top co-occurrence clusters appeared to be linked to parvovirus B19, influenza, CMV and Epstein-Barr virus, according to a later analysis. Most CMV-associated TCR beta chains appeared to be HLA-restricted in a later analysis, and the HLA associations seemed to be driven largely by CMV exposure.

V was cut back by 0 bases and J by 1 base, leaving a gap of 12 bases between them. The cysteine opens and the phenylalanine closes a CDR3 of 17 amino acids. The only DNA kept is the CDR3, 51 bases in frame from the first base. For CDR1 and CDR2, the germline V gene lists LGHNA and YNFKEQ. The library was built by means of the immunoSEQ multiplex PCR assay. A mixture of 60 forward primers for TCR Vbeta segments and 13 reverse primers for TCR Jbeta segments was used in the multiplex PCR. The CDR3 region of rearranged TCR beta genes was amplified from genomic DNA by a multiplex PCR assay. On the Illumina HiSeq System, the amplified TCR beta libraries were sequenced as 87-base-pair reads. The authors processed their data as follows. A later analysis counted some 74 million unique TCR beta chains across the 550 to 700 repertoires, and some 11 million of these chains were shared by at least two donors. Raw reads were error-corrected and collapsed into unique sequences with a nearest-neighbor algorithm that merged closely related sequences to remove PCR and sequencing errors. V, D and J gene segments were assigned by aligning CDR3 sequences to IMGT reference sequences. Each retained sequence needed at least a six-nucleotide match to both a V gene segment and a J gene segment. Rearrangements were called productive when the CDR3 lacked stop codons and stayed in frame with V and J; all others were non-productive. Following IMGT convention, CDR3 was defined as the stretch from the second conserved V-encoded cysteine up to the conserved J-encoded phenylalanine. Sequences without an unambiguous match to a single V gene segment were excluded from the earlier analysis of several hundred of the donors. An earlier analysis of several hundred of the donors called V segments functional above 56.7% productive rearrangements and segregating when the between-donor standard deviation exceeded 5%. A statistical classification framework was built to diagnose cytomegalovirus status from the catalog of TCR beta chain sequences. In a later analysis, V and J genes were assigned by comparing TCR nucleotide sequences against IMGT/GENE-DB human TR gene sequences. Using the TCRdist pipeline, a later analysis assigned CDR3 sequences along with most-parsimonious VDJ recombination scenarios. In a later analysis, each TCR beta chain was defined by its CDR3 amino acid sequence together with its V-gene family, and reads lacking a unique V-gene family were excluded. As a way to deal with suspected cross-contamination and a sequencing artifact, a later analysis dropped under 600 nucleotide sequences that were highly shared and had low generation probability. For each public chain, a later analysis derived a clonal expansion index from normalized ranks of inferred template counts within each repertoire. A later analysis computed generation probabilities with a VDJ recombination model fitted to out-of-frame rearrangements, and checked the results against IGoR. A later analysis scored TCR-TCR, TCR-HLA and TCR-CMV co-occurrence with hypergeometric tests, applying a repertoire-size bias correction to TCR pairs. False discovery rates were estimated in a later analysis by permuting HLA or CMV assignments 20 times. A later analysis grouped co-occurring TCRs with DBSCAN, adding TCRdist sequence similarity when clustering within HLA-allele-positive subsets. Repertoires with fewer than 30,000 or more than 120,000 public chains were left out of co-occurrence clustering, as were five repertoires with anomalous nucleotide sharing. In its TCRdb copy, this immuneACCESS table keeps in-frame sequences only and misses some clones. Where compared with another copy, unresolved V genes explain less than half of these, and the others have no known cause. V and J calls and clone size are given by that table; D and trimming were obtained from the DNA. Counted in this sample were 170,000 or so clones; roughly 83% of them appeared once. Together, the top ten hold about 0.37% of the sample.

As concerns this clone: It lacks a known antigen. No much larger clonotype is one base removed from it; base qualities were not supplied.

This TCR derives from a boy aged 2-9 years in good health and CMV-seronegative. Sequencing input: PBMCs. The sequence joins TRBV4-2 to TRBJ1-4; no D segment can be confidently identified. Here is the DNA: TGTGCCAGCAGCCAAGATAGCGCGCGTCTAACTAATGAAAAACTGTTTTTT. Translated, it reads CASSQDSARLTNEKLFF.